These 22 T cell receptor beta chains were all obtained from the same sample, sequenced in a study of spatial heterogeneity in lung cancer. The time point is: blood at routine non-recurrence follow-up after resection. TCRdb reanalysed the 5' RACE reads using MiXCR and keeps one entry per CDR3 protein. The data show under 20,000 distinct CDR3 sequences, about 18% seen once. The starting material was PBMCs, obtained at follow-up. The receptors were gathered from a male donor with early-stage non-small cell lung cancer.

Note on this clonotype: A much larger clone lies a single base off, so this may be a read error. The CDR3 spells CASSYHYAGTSYVQYF. Here the CDR3 DNA reads TGTGCCAGCAGTTACCACTATGCCGGGACATCCTACGTGCAGTACTTC. J is TRBJ2-7 and V is TRBV6-6, with D possibly TRBD1 on 6 matching bases. The CDR3 covers 16 residues. Looked up from germline, CDR1 is MNHNY and CDR2 is SVGAGI (reference sequence).

The V gene is TRBV6-2 or TRBV6-3, the J gene TRBJ2-3, with D possibly matching TRBD2 (5 bases). V shed 6 bases and J shed 11 bases, with 18 bases lying between them. Germline V lookup: CDR1 MNHEY, CDR2 SVGEGT. The CDR3 runs to 13 residues. The CDR3, as DNA: TGTGCCAGCAGCCTAGCCCCGTTGATTGGGCAGTATTTT. It yields the protein CASSLAPLIGQYF.

This clonotype has ten or more counts. The J gene is TRBJ2-6, the V gene TRBV18; D gene unclear. Trimming cost V 7 bases and J 2 bases, with 6 bases left between them. CDR3 size: 13 residues. Per the germline V gene, CDR1 is KGHSH and CDR2 is LQKENI. CDR3 in DNA: TGTGCCAGCTTTTGGACTGGGGCCAACGTCCTGACTTTC. This gives the protein CASFWTGANVLTF.

Relative to its sample, this clonotype is medium-sized. The J gene is TRBJ1-6, the V gene TRBV5-1; TRBD1 aligns across 8 bases. From germline, CDR1 is SGHRS and CDR2 YFSETQ. The CDR3 length is 16 residues. Trimming took 3 bases from V and 9 from J; bases not matched to a gene: 11. The CDR3 nucleotides read TGCGCCAGCAGCTCGTCCCCAGGACAGGGTGGTTCACCCCTCCACTTT. Encoded protein: CASSSSPGQGGSPLHF.

The rearrangement joins TRBV7-9 to TRBJ1-4; 7 positions agree with TRBD1. The V and J ends lost 6 bases and 7 bases, in that order; junction bases with no gene match: 11. The CDR3 sequence is 15 residues long. CDR1 SEHNR and CDR2 FQNEAQ come from the germline V gene (reference sequence). In nucleotides, the CDR3 is TGTGCCAGCAGTCGGGACAGTGGGCTCGGTGAAAAACTGTTTTTT. The encoded protein is CASSRDSGLGEKLFF.

The V call is TRBV4-1, the J call TRBJ2-6; D is undetermined. Germline CDR1 MGHRA, CDR2 YSYEKL. This CDR3 has 15 amino acids. Between the trimmed V and J ends, which lost 0 bases and 4 bases, there was a span of 7 bases. The CDR3 nucleotides are TGCGCCAGCAGCCAAGATTCATCGGGGGCCAACGTCCTGACTTTC. Translating gives CASSQDSSGANVLTF.

The chain is built from TRBV29-1 and TRBJ2-2; a weak D match, TRBD1 (5 bases). Germline V gives CDR1 SQVTM, CDR2 ANQGSEA. CDR3 length: 13 residues. Trimming cost V 4 bases and J 8 bases, with 14 bases left between them. The CDR3 coding sequence is TGCAGCGTTGTGGGGCTTACCTCTGGGGAGCTGTTTTTT. This translates into CSVVGLTSGELFF.

This chain joins TRBV7-2 and TRBJ2-5; 10 nucleotides match TRBD2. This CDR3 is 16 amino acids long. Per germline, CDR1 SGHTA and CDR2 FQGNSA. V shed 1 base, J shed 2 bases, and the junction held 4 bases outside the gene matches. The CDR3 sequence: CASSLGLAGPQETQYF. The CDR3 nucleotides are TGTGCCAGCAGCTTAGGACTAGCGGGCCCACAAGAGACCCAGTACTTC. Complete variable domain (other parts from reference TRBV7-2 and TRBJ2-5): GAGVSQSPSNKVTEKGKDVELRCDPISGHTALYWYRQSLGQGLEFLIYFQGNSAPDKSGLPSDRFSAERTGGSVSTLTIQRTQQEDSAVYLCASSLGLAGPQETQYFGPGTRLLVL.

In this sample, this clonotype turned up many times. The chain links TRBV9 to TRBJ2-7; TRBD1 might be the D (7 bases). Germline assignment: CDR1 SGDLS and CDR2 YYNGEE. Between the trimmed V and J ends, which lost 4 bases and 4 bases, there was a span of 15 bases. The CDR3 consists of 14 residues. CDR3 DNA sequence: TGTGCCAGCAGCCCAAGACAGGGAGGATACGAGCAGTACTTC. This translates into CASSPRQGGYEQYF.

The chain combines TRBV5-1 with TRBJ2-3; tentatively, D is TRBD1 or TRBD2 (5 bases each). The ends were cut back, 2 bases at V and 0 bases at J, with 13 bases in the middle. CDR1 and CDR2 (germline): SGHRS, YFSETQ. The CDR3 loop spans 16 amino acids. CDR3 DNA sequence: TGCGCCAGCAGCTTCTCCGGGACGGGAAGCACAGATACGCAGTATTTT. It yields the protein CASSFSGTGSTDTQYF.

This clonotype has a count of ten or more. J is TRBJ2-7 and V is TRBV20-1; 7 bases match TRBD1. Germline V lookup: CDR1 DFQATT, CDR2 SNEGSKA (reference sequence). V lost 0 bases, J lost 2 bases, and 22 bases stayed unmatched. The CDR3 runs 20 residues. The chain's CDR3 is CSARDPRIIQIDRAAYEQYF. In DNA form, the CDR3 reads TGCAGTGCTAGAGATCCCCGCATAATACAGATCGACAGGGCGGCCTACGAGCAGTACTTC.

The sample holds a few counts of this clonotype. The genes are TRBV3-1 and TRBJ2-5; TRBD2 aligns across 8 bases. V was clipped by 0 bases and J by 3 bases; unmatched bases: 3. The germline gives CDR1 LGHDT, CDR2 YNNKEL (reference sequence). The CDR3 totals 15 residues. The CDR3 loop reads CASSQEGLGEETQYF. For the CDR3, the DNA is TGTGCCAGCAGCCAAGAGGGACTAGGGGAAGAGACCCAGTACTTC.

V usage is TRBV6-2 or TRBV6-3 and J usage is TRBJ2-5; tentatively, D is TRBD1 (6 bases). This CDR3 contains 14 residues. Per germline, CDR1 MNHEY and CDR2 SVGEGT. V was trimmed by 2 bases and J by 5 bases, leaving 12 bases between them. CDR3 amino acids: CASSYPDRSETQYF. The CDR3 DNA sequence: TGTGCCAGCAGTTACCCCGACAGGTCGGAGACCCAGTACTTC.

At least ten counts were recorded for this clonotype. The chain is built from TRBV7-2 and TRBJ2-1, with 10 bases matching TRBD1. The junction had 7 bases not matched to a gene; V was cut back by 5 bases and J by 6 bases. CDR3 length: 15 residues. Per germline, CDR1 SGHTA and CDR2 FQGNSA. The CDR3 loop is CASSGDRGLVNEQFF. DNA for the CDR3: TGTGCCAGCAGCGGCGACAGGGGGCTCGTCAATGAGCAGTTCTTC.

This clonotype was seen a handful of times. The rearrangement uses TRBV20-1 and TRBJ1-1; maybe TRBD1 (5 bases). CDR1 is DFQATT and CDR2 is SNEGSKA in the germline V gene (reference sequence). The CDR3 loop spans 14 amino acids. V was cut by 5 bases and J by 1 base, with 14 bases left in between. CDR3 loop: CSAFSPGRNTEAFF. In DNA, the CDR3 is TGCAGTGCTTTTTCCCCGGGACGGAACACTGAAGCTTTCTTT.

The V and J genes are TRBV3-1 and TRBJ2-2; 7 bases fit TRBD1. With V trimmed by 4 bases and J by 4 bases, 12 bases remained unmatched. This CDR3 contains 17 residues. Germline V gene data show CDR1 as LGHDT and CDR2 as YNNKEL (reference sequence). The CDR3 DNA reads TGTGCCAGCAGCCCTCGTGGGTCGACAGGGCCCACCGGGGAGCTGTTTTTT. Its translation is CASSPRGSTGPTGELFF.

This clonotype showed up many times. The V gene is TRBV18, the J gene TRBJ2-1, with TRBD2 matching over 9 bases. This CDR3 is 17 amino acids long. Germline assignment: CDR1 KGHSH and CDR2 LQKENI. V shed 6 bases, J shed 7 bases, and the junction held 16 bases outside the gene matches. For the CDR3, the DNA is TGTGCCAGCTCGCCAACCGCGAATAGCGGGGGAGAAAATGAGCAGTTCTTC. Translation gives CASSPTANSGGENEQFF.

V gene TRBV7-9 combines with J gene TRBJ1-2; weak D call: TRBD1 (6 bases). Trimming shortened V by 5 bases and J by 8 bases, and 18 bases separated the two germline ends. CDR3 length equals 14 residues. Germline V lookup: CDR1 SEHNR, CDR2 FQNEAQ (reference sequence). The CDR3 nucleotides read TGTGCCAGCAGCCCAACAGGGACTGCTCGGGGCTACACCTTC. Amino acid sequence: CASSPTGTARGYTF.

This clonotype appeared a few times. This sequence joins TRBV7-2 and TRBJ2-7, with 7 positions matching TRBD1. CDR1 SGHTA and CDR2 FQGNSA come from the germline V gene. This CDR3 spans 15 amino acids. Losses at the gene ends were 1 base for V and 4 bases for J; bases not matched to a gene: 7. CDR3 region: CASSLDPLQGYEQYF. The CDR3 DNA reads TGTGCCAGCAGCTTAGATCCCTTACAGGGGTACGAGCAGTACTTC.

The chain recombines TRBV25-1 with TRBJ2-2; TRBD2 is a possible D gene (6 bases). Trimming removed 7 bases from V and 3 bases from J, with 12 bases in between. Germline V CDR1 and CDR2: MGHDK, SYGVNS. The CDR3 consists of 14 residues. The CDR3 DNA reads TGTGCCAGCAAAGTTCCGGGGGACACCGGGGAGCTGTTTTTT. It translates to CASKVPGDTGELFF.

The gene calls are TRBV5-6 and TRBJ1-6; D might be TRBD1 (5 bases). Trimming shortened V by 0 bases and J by 10 bases, and 11 bases separated the two germline ends. The CDR3 loop spans 14 amino acids. The V gene's germline CDR1 is SGHDT and CDR2 YYEEEE. The CDR3 DNA follows: TGTGCCAGCAGCTTGGCGGGGGATCGATCACCCCTCCACTTT. Amino acids: CASSLAGDRSPLHF.

This chain connects TRBV5-1 to TRBJ2-7; D call uncertain. In germline, CDR1 is SGHRS, CDR2 YFSETQ. This CDR3 has 15 amino acids. Trimming shortened V by 0 bases and J by 0 bases, and 10 bases separated the two germline ends. This CDR3 is CASSLGLGNSYEQYF. DNA of the CDR3: TGCGCCAGCAGCTTGGGGCTGGGCAACTCCTACGAGCAGTACTTC.